This T cell receptor (beta chain) comes out of a study of T-cell reconstitution after alpha-beta-depleted transplantation in children. General study results and limits: At around two months after transplant, the alpha-beta T cells were reportedly derived from several hundred expanded clones that came from non-depleted graft cells. When one year had passed after transplant, most T-cell counts and diversity came from newly produced T cells. There were some patients whose high TCRbeta diversity at day 60 came from surviving recipient T cells and thymic progenitors.

CDR3 length: 13 residues. V lost 3 bases, J lost 2 bases, and 4 bases stayed unmatched. Germline V gene sequence: CDR1 DFQATT, CDR2 SNEGSKA (reference sequence). This clonotype was seen many times. Its antigen remains unidentified. Unique molecular identifiers were incorporated during preparation of the TCRbeta library. From the PCR reads, TCRdb called clonotypes with MiXCR, one entry per CDR3 protein. The sample has hundreds of thousands of distinct CDR3 sequences, 6.5% to 9% seen once. This TCR came from a male patient aged 10-17 years who had a stem cell transplant for acute lymphoblastic leukemia, so the T cells may come from the graft donor. The chain is built from TRBV20-1 and TRBJ2-7; 7 nucleotides match TRBD1. The material was PBMCs, mostly from graft donor cells, obtained 180 days after TCRalphabeta/CD19-depleted stem cell transplant. The CDR3 spells CSASPDRAYEQYF. CDR3 bases: TGCAGTGCTAGCCCAGACAGGGCCTACGAGCAGTACTTC.